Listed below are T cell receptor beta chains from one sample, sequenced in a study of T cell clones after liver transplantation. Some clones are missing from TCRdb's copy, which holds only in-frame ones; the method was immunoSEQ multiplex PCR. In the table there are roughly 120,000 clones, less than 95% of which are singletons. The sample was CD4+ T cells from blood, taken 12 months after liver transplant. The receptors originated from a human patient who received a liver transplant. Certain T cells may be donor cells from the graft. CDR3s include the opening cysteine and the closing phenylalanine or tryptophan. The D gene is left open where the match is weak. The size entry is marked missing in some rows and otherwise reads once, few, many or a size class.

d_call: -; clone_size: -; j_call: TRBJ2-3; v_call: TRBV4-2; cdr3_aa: CASGPSQGSSTDTQYF; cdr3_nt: TGTGCCAGCGGGCCTAGTCAGGGCTCTAGCACAGATACGCAGTATTTT
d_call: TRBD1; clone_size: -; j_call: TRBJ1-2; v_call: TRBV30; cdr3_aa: CAWRAGPGQGYPQLWRYTF; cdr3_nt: TGTGCCTGGAGGGCAGGACCGGGACAGGGATACCCCCAACTATGGAGGTACACCTTC
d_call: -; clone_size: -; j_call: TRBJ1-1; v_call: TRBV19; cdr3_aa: CASSDGAPLSTEAFF; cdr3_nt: TGTGCCAGTAGTGACGGGGCACCCCTAAGCACTGAAGCTTTCTTT
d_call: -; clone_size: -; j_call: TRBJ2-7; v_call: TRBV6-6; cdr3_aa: CASSPVTYEQYF; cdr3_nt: TGTGCCAGCAGCCCGGTGACATACGAGCAGTACTTC
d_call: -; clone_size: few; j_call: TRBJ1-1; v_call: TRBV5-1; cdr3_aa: CASSLGFGGNTEAFF; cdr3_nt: TGCGCCAGCAGCTTGGGATTCGGAGGGAACACTGAAGCTTTCTTT
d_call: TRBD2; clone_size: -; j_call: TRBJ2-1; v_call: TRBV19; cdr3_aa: CASRSSGENYNEQFF; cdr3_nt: TGTGCCAGTAGATCTAGCGGGGAAAACTACAATGAGCAGTTCTTC
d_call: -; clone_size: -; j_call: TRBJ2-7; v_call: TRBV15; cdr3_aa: CATSRDLDSSYEQYF; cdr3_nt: TGTGCCACCAGCAGAGATTTGGACAGCTCCTACGAGCAGTACTTC
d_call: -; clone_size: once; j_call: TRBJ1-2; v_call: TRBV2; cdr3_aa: CASSEALRQGRGYTF; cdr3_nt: TGTGCCAGCAGTGAAGCGCTTCGTCAGGGCAGGGGCTACACCTTC
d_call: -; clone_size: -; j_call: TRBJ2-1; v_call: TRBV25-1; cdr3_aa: CASSDSGISFKDEQFF; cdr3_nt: TGTGCCAGCAGTGACAGTGGGATTAGTTTTAAAGATGAGCAGTTCTTC
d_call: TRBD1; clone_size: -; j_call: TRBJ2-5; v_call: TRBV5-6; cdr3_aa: CASSRLGQGAQETQYF; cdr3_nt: TGTGCCAGCAGCCGCCTGGGACAGGGGGCTCAAGAGACCCAGTACTTC
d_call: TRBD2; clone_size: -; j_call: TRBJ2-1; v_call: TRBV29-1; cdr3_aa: CSVEGFSGEGRNEQFF; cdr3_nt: TGCAGCGTTGAAGGTTTTTCGGGGGAGGGCCGGAATGAGCAGTTCTTC
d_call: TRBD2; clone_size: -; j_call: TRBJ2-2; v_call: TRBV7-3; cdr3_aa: CASRAGHNTGELFF; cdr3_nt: TGTGCCAGCAGAGCGGGGCACAACACCGGGGAGCTGTTTTTT
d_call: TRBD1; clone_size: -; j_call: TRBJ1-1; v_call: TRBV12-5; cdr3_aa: CASGLVLGTGWTEAFF; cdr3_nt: TGTGCTAGTGGTTTGGTACTTGGGACAGGGTGGACTGAAGCTTTCTTT
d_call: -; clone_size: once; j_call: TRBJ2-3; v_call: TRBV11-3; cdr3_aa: CASSTRESTDTQYF; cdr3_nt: TGTGCCAGTAGCACACGCGAAAGCACAGATACGCAGTATTTT
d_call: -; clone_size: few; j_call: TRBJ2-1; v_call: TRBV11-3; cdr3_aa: CASSSLDRWRPKGNEQFF; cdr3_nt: TGTGCCAGCAGCTCGCTTGACCGGTGGCGTCCTAAGGGGAATGAGCAGTTCTTC
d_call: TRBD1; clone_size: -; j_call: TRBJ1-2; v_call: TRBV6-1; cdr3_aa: CASSAQQGTDGYTF; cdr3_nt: TGTGCCAGCAGTGCGCAACAGGGGACGGATGGCTACACCTTC
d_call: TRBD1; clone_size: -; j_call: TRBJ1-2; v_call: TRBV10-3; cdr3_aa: CASGTGDYGYTF; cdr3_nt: TGTGCCAGCGGGACAGGGGATTATGGCTACACCTTC
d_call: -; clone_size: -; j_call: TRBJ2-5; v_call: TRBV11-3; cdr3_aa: CASSLDGVRPQETQYF; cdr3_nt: TGTGCCAGCAGCTTAGATGGGGTACGGCCCCAAGAGACCCAGTACTTC
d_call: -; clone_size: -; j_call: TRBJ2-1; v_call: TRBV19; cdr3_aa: CASSIDLTRLGNEQFF; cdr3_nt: TGTGCCAGTAGTATAGATCTGACGAGATTGGGCAATGAGCAGTTCTTC
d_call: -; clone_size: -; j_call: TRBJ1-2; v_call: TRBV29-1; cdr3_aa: CSVESGDYGYTF; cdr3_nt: TGCAGCGTTGAATCAGGGGACTATGGCTACACCTTC
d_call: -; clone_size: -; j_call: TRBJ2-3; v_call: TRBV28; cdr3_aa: CASSEFEGHSTDTQYF; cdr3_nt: TGTGCCAGCAGCGAATTCGAGGGGCACAGCACAGATACGCAGTATTTT
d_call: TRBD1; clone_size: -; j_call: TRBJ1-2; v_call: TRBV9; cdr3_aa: CASSGPGTGGMWGYTF; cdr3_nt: TGTGCCAGCAGCGGACCCGGGACAGGGGGCATGTGGGGCTACACCTTC
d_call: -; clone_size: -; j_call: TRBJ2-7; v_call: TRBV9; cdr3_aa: CASSVGSVPYEQYF; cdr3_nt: TGTGCCAGCAGCGTAGGAAGCGTTCCCTACGAGCAGTACTTC
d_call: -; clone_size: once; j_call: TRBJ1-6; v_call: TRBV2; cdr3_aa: CASSEGGANSPLHF; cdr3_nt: TGTGCCAGCAGTGAAGGCGGGGCCAATTCACCCCTCCACTTT
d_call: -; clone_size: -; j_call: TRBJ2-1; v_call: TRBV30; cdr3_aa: CAWGGGNEQFF; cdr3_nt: TGTGCCTGGGGAGGGGGAAATGAGCAGTTCTTC
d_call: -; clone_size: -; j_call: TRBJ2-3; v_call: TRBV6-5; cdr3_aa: CASSYWGGSTDTQYF; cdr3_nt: TGTGCCAGCAGTTACTGGGGAGGAAGCACAGATACGCAGTATTTT
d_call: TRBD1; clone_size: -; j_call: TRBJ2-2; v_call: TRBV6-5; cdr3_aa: CASKIDRGNTGELFF; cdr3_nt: TGTGCCAGCAAGATCGACAGGGGAAACACCGGGGAGCTGTTTTTT
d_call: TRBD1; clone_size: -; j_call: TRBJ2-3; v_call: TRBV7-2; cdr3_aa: CASGGGTGEINTQYF; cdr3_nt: TGTGCCAGCGGGGGCGGGACAGGGGAGATAAATACGCAGTATTTT
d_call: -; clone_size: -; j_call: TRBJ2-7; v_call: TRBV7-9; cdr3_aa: CASSLAPGFLYF; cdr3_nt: TGTGCCAGCAGCTTAGCGCCGGGATTCTTGTACTTC
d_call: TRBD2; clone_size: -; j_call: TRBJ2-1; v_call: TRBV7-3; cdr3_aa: CASSPKGLARNEQFF; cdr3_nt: TGTGCCAGCAGCCCAAAAGGACTAGCGAGGAATGAGCAGTTCTTC
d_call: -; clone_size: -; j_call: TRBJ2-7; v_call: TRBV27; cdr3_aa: CASSTSRRDEQYF; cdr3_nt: TGTGCCAGCAGTACTAGCCGGAGGGACGAGCAGTACTTC
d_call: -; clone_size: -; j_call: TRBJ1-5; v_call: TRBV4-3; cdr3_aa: CASSQDFSTYTAQHF; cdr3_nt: TGCGCCAGCAGCCAAGATTTCAGTACGTACACGGCCCAGCATTTT
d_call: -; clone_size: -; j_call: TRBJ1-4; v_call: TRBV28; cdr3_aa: CASTSGARDSNEKLFF; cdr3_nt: TGTGCCAGCACCTCGGGGGCTCGCGATTCTAATGAAAAACTGTTTTTT
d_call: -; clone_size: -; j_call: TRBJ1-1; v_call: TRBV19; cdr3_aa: CASSKEQGGNTEAFF; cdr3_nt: TGTGCCAGTAGTAAAGAACAGGGAGGGAACACTGAAGCTTTCTTT
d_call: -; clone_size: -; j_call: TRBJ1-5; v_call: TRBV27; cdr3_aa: CASSLIGKVDNQPQHF; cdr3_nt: TGTGCCAGCAGTTTAATCGGGAAGGTGGACAATCAGCCCCAGCATTTT
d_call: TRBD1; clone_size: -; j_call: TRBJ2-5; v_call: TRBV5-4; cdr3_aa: CASSPGQGSTKETQYF; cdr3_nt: TGTGCATCCAGCCCCGGACAGGGTAGTACAAAGGAGACCCAGTACTTC
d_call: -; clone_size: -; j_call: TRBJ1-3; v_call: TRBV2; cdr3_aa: CASSELNTIYF; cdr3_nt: TGTGCCAGCAGTGAGTTGAACACCATATATTTT
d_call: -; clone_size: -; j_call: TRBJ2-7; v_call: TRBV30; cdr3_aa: CAWSVGPLTSSAYEQYF; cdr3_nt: TGTGCCTGGAGTGTAGGCCCCCTCACCTCCTCGGCCTACGAGCAGTACTTC
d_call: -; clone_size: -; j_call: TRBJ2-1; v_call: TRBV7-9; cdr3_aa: CASSQRGTVYNEQFF; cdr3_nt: TGTGCCAGCAGTCAACGCGGGACAGTCTACAATGAGCAGTTCTTC
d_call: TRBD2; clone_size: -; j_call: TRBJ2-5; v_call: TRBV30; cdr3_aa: CAWSVREGETQYF; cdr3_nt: TGTGCCTGGAGTGTCCGGGAGGGAGAGACCCAGTACTTC
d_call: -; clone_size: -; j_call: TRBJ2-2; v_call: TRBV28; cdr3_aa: CASSPLRVAGELFF; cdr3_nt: TGTGCCAGCAGCCCCCTCAGGGTTGCCGGGGAGCTGTTTTTT
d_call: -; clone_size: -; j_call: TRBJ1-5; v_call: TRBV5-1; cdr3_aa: CASSLLGPDGQPQHF; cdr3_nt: TGCGCCAGCAGCTTGCTTGGGCCCGATGGTCAGCCCCAGCATTTT
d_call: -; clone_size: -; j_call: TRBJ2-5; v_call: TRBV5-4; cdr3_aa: CASSYGREETQYF; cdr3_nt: TGTGCCAGCAGCTACGGGAGAGAGGAGACCCAGTACTTC
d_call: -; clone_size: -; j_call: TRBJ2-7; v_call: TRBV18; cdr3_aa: CASSNGGGEQYF; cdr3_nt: TGTGCCAGCTCAAACGGAGGGGGCGAGCAGTACTTC
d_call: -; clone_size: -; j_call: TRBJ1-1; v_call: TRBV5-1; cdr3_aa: CASTLGPKSNTEAFF; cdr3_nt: TGCGCCAGCACCTTAGGCCCCAAGAGTAACACTGAAGCTTTCTTT
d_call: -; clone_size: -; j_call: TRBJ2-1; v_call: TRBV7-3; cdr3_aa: CASKFESGGRGEQFF; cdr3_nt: TGTGCCAGCAAGTTTGAGAGTGGGGGAAGGGGTGAGCAGTTCTTC
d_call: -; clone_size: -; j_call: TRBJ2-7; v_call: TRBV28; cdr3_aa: CASSPRGWRGYYEQYF; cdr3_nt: TGTGCCAGCAGTCCACGGGGTTGGCGGGGTTACTACGAGCAGTACTTC
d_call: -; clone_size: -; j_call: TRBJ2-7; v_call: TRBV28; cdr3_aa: CASTDGEYVEQYF; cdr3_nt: TGTGCCAGCACTGACGGGGAGTACGTCGAGCAGTACTTC
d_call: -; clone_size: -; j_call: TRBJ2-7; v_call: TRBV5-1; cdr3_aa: CASSLASPKEQYF; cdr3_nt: TGCGCCAGCAGCTTGGCCAGCCCCAAAGAGCAGTACTTC
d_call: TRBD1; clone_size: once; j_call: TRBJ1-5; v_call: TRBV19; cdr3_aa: CASSITDRAWDQPQHF; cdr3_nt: TGTGCCAGTAGTATCACGGACAGGGCTTGGGATCAGCCCCAGCATTTT
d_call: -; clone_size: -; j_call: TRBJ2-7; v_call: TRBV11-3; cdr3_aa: CASSQHRDRYF; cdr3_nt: TGTGCCAGCAGCCAGCATAGGGATCGGTACTTC